This section outlines one T cell receptor (beta chain) sequence together with its context. Its antigen is undetermined. This sample stems from a study of identical twins. TCRdb independently ran MiXCR on the 5' RACE reads; one entry per CDR3 protein. The sample yields roughly 710,000 distinct CDR3 sequences, roughly 6% seen once. The study, taken as a whole, reports: There were fewer insertions in abundant cord blood beta clonotypes, but memory repertoires showed no such pattern. Out-of-frame beta chain sequences displayed weaker excess sharing between twins.

This sequence was found in a man between 18 and 29 years old in good health. Sequences were obtained from naive T cells sorted from blood.

The CDR3 region has the DNA TGTGCCAGCAGTTACACGGACCGAACTGAAGCTTTCTTT. It specifies CASSYTDRTEAFF. The gene calls are TRBV6-2 or TRBV6-3 and TRBJ1-1; the D is unclear. The CDR3 loop spans 13 amino acids. Germline V gene sequence: CDR1 MNHEY, CDR2 SVGEGT. V gave up 2 bases and J gave up 5 bases, with 9 bases separating them.